The 26 T cell receptor beta chains below were found in one sample sequenced in a study of a mutant IDH1 vaccine in newly diagnosed glioma. Their antigens are not known. Using immunoSEQ multiplex PCR, the repertoire was profiled, and TCRdb retains in-frame clones only, with some absent. The sample lists over 20,000 clones, around three quarters seen once, with approximately 8% in the top ten. Specified time point: week 11, during vaccination. Vaccination used 300 ug of mutant IDH1 20-mer peptide per dose, with topical imiquimod. Here the sequenced sample was PBMCs, taken from a glioma patient whose treatment included an IDH1 peptide vaccine. These receptors were taken from a man aged 40-55 years with glioma.

This chain joins TRBV4-1 and TRBJ2-3; 14 bases map to TRBD2. The CDR3 consists of 16 residues. The trim removed 4 bases at V and 5 bases at J, leaving 5 bases unmatched. CDR1 MGHRA and CDR2 YSYEKL come from the germline V gene. As DNA, the CDR3 is TGCGCCAGCAGCCGAGGGACTAGCGGGGGCCAAGATACGCAGTATTTT. This gives the protein CASSRGTSGGQDTQYF.

The chain employs TRBV2 and TRBJ2-1; D ambiguous. The CDR3 totals 14 residues. The germline V gene has CDR1 SNHLY and CDR2 FYNNEI. The germline V and J ends were trimmed by 2 bases and 2 bases, with 7 bases remaining between them. In DNA, the CDR3 is TGTGCCAGCAGTGAACTAGACCCCTACAATGAGCAGTTCTTC. The encoded protein is CASSELDPYNEQFF.

The V gene is TRBV27, the J gene TRBJ2-4, with D unclear. The CDR3 has 13 residues. Per the germline V gene, CDR1 is MNHEY and CDR2 is SMNVEV (reference sequence). Between the trimmed V and J ends, which lost 5 bases and 4 bases, there was a span of 9 bases. CDR3 in DNA: TGTGCCAGCAGTATAACGGGTAAAAACATTCAGTACTTC. It codes for CASSITGKNIQYF.

The CDR3 DNA reads TGTGCCATCAATGGGGCCAGGGAAATCGGGGAGCTGTTTTTT. Protein product: CAINGAREIGELFF. The chain has TRBV10-3 and TRBJ2-2; D may be TRBD1 (5 bases). The CDR3 consists of 14 residues. Germline-derived CDR1 and CDR2 are ENHRY and SYGVKD. V was shortened by 7 bases and J by 7 bases, with 16 bases between the two germline ends.

The chain carries TRBV29-1 and TRBJ2-5; 9 bases are a match to TRBD1. V lost 4 bases, J lost 0 bases, and 3 bases stayed unmatched. CDR1 and CDR2 from the germline V gene are SQVTM and ANQGSEA. The CDR3 length is 14 residues. The CDR3 sequence is CSVGTGANQETQYF. The CDR3 DNA reads TGCAGCGTTGGGACAGGGGCTAACCAAGAGACCCAGTACTTC.

In this sample, this clone turned up once. V and J are TRBV7-2 and TRBJ1-4, with 7 bases identical to TRBD1. V trimming: 5 bases; J trimming: 5 bases; junction bases outside the gene matches: 8. The CDR3 totals 15 residues. CDR1 and CDR2 (germline): SGHTA, FQGNSA. The CDR3 sequence: CASSTQTGFNEKLFF. The DNA for the CDR3 is TGTGCCAGCAGCACCCAGACAGGGTTCAATGAAAAACTGTTTTTT.

The rearrangement joins TRBV29-1 to TRBJ2-5, with 9 bases fitting TRBD1. This CDR3 is 13 amino acids long. After removal of 7 bases from V and 4 bases from J, the junction contained 7 bases not matched to a gene. Per germline, CDR1 SQVTM and CDR2 ANQGSEA. The CDR3 DNA is TGCAGCGCTGACAGGGGGTTGGGAGAGACCCAGTACTTC. Protein product: CSADRGLGETQYF.

The V call is TRBV7-9, the J call TRBJ2-6, with 10 bases fitting TRBD2. CDR3 length: 18 residues. From germline, CDR1 is SEHNR and CDR2 FQNEAQ (reference sequence). V shed 1 base, J shed 2 bases, and the junction held 5 bases outside the gene matches. The CDR3 reads CASSLGVAGGPGANVLTF. The CDR3 region has the DNA TGTGCCAGCAGCTTAGGAGTAGCGGGAGGACCTGGGGCCAACGTCCTGACTTTC.

V gene TRBV5-5 combines with J gene TRBJ1-2; TRBD1 agrees at 9 bases. The germline V gene encodes CDR1 SGHKS and CDR2 YYEKEE (reference sequence). Unmatched junction bases numbered 6, after V lost 4 bases and J lost 2 bases. This CDR3 region has 15 residues. CDR3 region: CASSRGQGRNYGYTF. DNA for the CDR3: TGTGCCAGCAGCCGGGGACAGGGAAGAAACTATGGCTACACCTTC.

The gene calls are TRBV25-1 and TRBJ2-5; D is perhaps TRBD1 or TRBD2 (6 bases each). V was trimmed by 10 bases and J by 1 base, leaving 16 bases between them. CDR1 MGHDK and CDR2 SYGVNS come from the germline V gene. There are 14 residues in the CDR3. The chain's CDR3 is CAKNRVEGQETQYF. The CDR3 region has the DNA TGTGCCAAAAACAGGGTGGAGGGCCAAGAGACCCAGTACTTC.

This chain connects TRBV19 to TRBJ2-7; 10 bases line up with TRBD2. Germline V CDR1 and CDR2: LNHDA, SQIVND (reference sequence). The CDR3 covers 15 residues. The V segment lost 2 bases and the J segment 1 base; nucleotides outside the gene matches: 2. The chain's CDR3 is CASSISAGGSYEQYV. The CDR3 region has the DNA TGTGCCAGTAGTATATCAGCGGGAGGGTCCTACGAGCAGTACGTC.

The chain's CDR3 is CASSGSTSGRADTQYF. In DNA form, the CDR3 reads TGCGCCAGCAGTGGGAGTACTAGCGGGAGAGCAGATACGCAGTATTTT. The genes are TRBV5-1 and TRBJ2-3; 11 bases agree with TRBD2. The V gene end was trimmed by 5 bases and the J gene end by 4 bases; junction bases not matched to a gene: 9. CDR1 SGHRS and CDR2 YFSETQ come from the germline V gene. There are 16 residues in the CDR3. Together with reference TRBV5-1 and TRBJ2-3, the CDR3 gives the full variable domain: KAGVTQTPRYLIKTRGQQVTLSCSPISGHRSVSWYQQTPGQGLQFLFEYFSETQRNKGNFPGRFSGRQFSNSRSEMNVSTLELGDSALYLCASSGSTSGRADTQYFGPGTRLTVL.

V and J are TRBV27 and TRBJ2-1, with TRBD2 matching 10 bases. There are 16 residues in the CDR3. The ends lost 4 bases at V and 5 bases at J; junction bases unmatched: 8. CDR1 and CDR2 from the germline V gene are MNHEY and SMNVEV (reference sequence). The CDR3 nucleotides read TGTGCCAGCAGTTCTCACCCGGGACTAGCGCACAATGAGCAGTTCTTC. This sequence encodes CASSSHPGLAHNEQFF.

The chain uses TRBV6-1 and TRBJ1-4; possibly TRBD1 for D (5 bases). Germline CDR1 is MNHNS and CDR2 is SASEGT. The CDR3 is made up of 17 amino acids. V dropped 3 bases and J dropped 2 bases, with 16 bases sitting between them. The CDR3 protein is CASSEGPPGGTNEKLFF. The CDR3 DNA is TGTGCCAGCAGTGAGGGACCGCCGGGAGGGACTAATGAAAAACTGTTTTTT.

CDR3 sequence: CASSSTDTGELFF. In DNA form, the CDR3 reads TGTGCCAGCAGTTCGACAGACACCGGGGAGCTGTTTTTT. V is TRBV6-5 and J is TRBJ2-2; TRBD1 might be the D (5 bases). Germline assignment: CDR1 MNHEY and CDR2 SVGAGI. This CDR3 comprises 13 residues. Trimming stripped 4 bases from V and 3 bases from J, with 6 bases between.

The rearrangement uses TRBV11-2 and TRBJ1-2; D gene uncertain. Germline values: CDR1 SGHAT, CDR2 FQNNGV. Between the trimmed V and J ends, which lost 5 bases and 8 bases, there was a span of 12 bases. The CDR3 totals 12 residues. This CDR3 is CASSLGFYGYTF. The CDR3 DNA reads TGTGCCAGCAGCCTTGGATTCTACGGCTACACCTTC.

The chain has TRBV6-6 and TRBJ2-3; D is perhaps TRBD1 (7 bases). Germline V gene sequence: CDR1 MNHNY, CDR2 SVGAGI (reference sequence). CDR3 length: 15 residues. V lost 6 bases, J lost 1 base, and 14 bases lay in between. The CDR3 sequence: CASRSQGGGTDTQYF. The CDR3 DNA is TGTGCCAGCAGATCTCAGGGGGGTGGCACAGATACGCAGTATTTT.

The chain combines TRBV27 with TRBJ2-2; 7 nucleotides align to TRBD2. The V and J ends lost 7 bases and 4 bases, in that order; junction bases with no gene match: 6. CDR3 size: 14 residues. Germline CDR1 MNHEY, CDR2 SMNVEV (reference sequence). The CDR3 nucleotides read TGTGCCAGCACTCCGAGCGGGGCCACCGGGGAGCTGTTTTTT. It is translated as CASTPSGATGELFF.

V is TRBV14 and J is TRBJ2-7, with D maybe TRBD2 (5 bases). V was shortened by 0 bases and J by 3 bases, with 15 bases between the two germline ends. Germline lookup yields CDR1 SGHDN and CDR2 FVKESK. CDR3 length equals 16 residues. The CDR3 DNA sequence: TGTGCCAGCAGCCAAGAGCCGGGCCGGGGTCTCTACGAGCAGTACTTC. Its protein is CASSQEPGRGLYEQYF.

The chain joins TRBV29-1 to TRBJ2-7; possibly TRBD2 for D (7 bases). Trimming cost V 1 base and J 2 bases, with 18 bases left between them. The CDR3 is 16 amino acids. Per the germline V gene, CDR1 is SQVTM and CDR2 is ANQGSEA. CDR3 amino acids: CSVEARRGGAPYEQYF. As DNA, the CDR3 is TGCAGCGTTGAAGCCCGGAGGGGGGGCGCCCCCTACGAGCAGTACTTC.

The chain is built from TRBV7-2 and TRBJ2-5; 8 bases align to TRBD1. The CDR3 spans 13 residues. The germline V gene encodes CDR1 SGHTA and CDR2 FQGNSA. V dropped 5 bases and J dropped 5; count of bases not matched to a gene: 4. The CDR3 sequence is CASSQRTGETQYF. As DNA, the CDR3 is TGTGCCAGCAGCCAAAGGACAGGGGAGACCCAGTACTTC. The whole variable domain, filled in from reference TRBV7-2 and TRBJ2-5, reads GAGVSQSPSNKVTEKGKDVELRCDPISGHTALYWYRQSLGQGLEFLIYFQGNSAPDKSGLPSDRFSAERTGGSVSTLTIQRTQQEDSAVYLCASSQRTGETQYFGPGTRLLVL.

The rearrangement uses TRBV27 and TRBJ2-6; D call uncertain. Trimming shortened V by 2 bases and J by 4 bases, and 6 bases separated the two germline ends. The CDR3 totals 14 residues. The germline CDR1 and CDR2 sequences are MNHEY and SMNVEV (reference sequence). The CDR3 DNA follows: TGTGCCAGCAGTTTAGAATACGGGGCCAACGTCCTGACTTTC. This codes for CASSLEYGANVLTF. The variable domain in full, with the rest retrieved from reference TRBV27 and TRBJ2-6, is EAQVTQNPRYLITVTGKKLTVTCSQNMNHEYMSWYRQDPGLGLRQIYYSMNVEVTDKGDVPEGYKVSRKEKRNFPLILESPSPNQTSLYFCASSLEYGANVLTFGAGSRLTVL.

The chain employs TRBV4-3 and TRBJ2-1; 14 bases align to TRBD2. CDR1 LGHNA and CDR2 YSLEER come from the germline V gene. Unmatched junction bases numbered 4, after V lost 2 bases and J lost 7 bases. The CDR3 runs 16 residues. The CDR3 spells CASSQMGLAGANEQFF. In DNA form, the CDR3 reads TGCGCCAGCAGCCAAATGGGACTAGCGGGAGCGAATGAGCAGTTCTTC.

This chain connects TRBV2 to TRBJ2-1, with 10 positions matching TRBD1. This CDR3 is built from 15 residues. Germline values: CDR1 SNHLY, CDR2 FYNNEI. The V gene end was trimmed by 5 bases and the J gene end by 4 bases; junction bases not matched to a gene: 5. The CDR3 spells CASSLTGGGYNEQFF. CDR3 DNA sequence: TGTGCCAGCAGTTTGACAGGGGGCGGGTACAATGAGCAGTTCTTC.

This rearrangement joins TRBV5-4 to TRBJ1-2, with 10 bases lining up with TRBD1. Germline V gene sequence: CDR1 SGHNT, CDR2 YYREEE (reference sequence). This CDR3 comprises 16 residues. V lost 3 bases to trimming and J lost 1 base; unmatched junction nucleotides: 6. CDR3 coding DNA: TGTGCCAGCAGCTCCGGGGACAGGGGTGTTAACTATGGCTACACCTTC. This sequence encodes CASSSGDRGVNYGYTF.

This clone was recorded a few times. The chain recombines TRBV18 with TRBJ2-5; D not certain. This CDR3 is built from 15 residues. Trimming pared 4 bases from V and 1 base from J, leaving 13 bases between. Germline V gene sequence: CDR1 KGHSH, CDR2 LQKENI. The CDR3 nucleotides read TGTGCCAGCTCACTCATTCCCCTACCCCAAGAGACCCAGTACTTC. Residues: CASSLIPLPQETQYF. Supplemented by reference TRBV18 and TRBJ2-5, the full variable domain reads NAGVMQNPRHLVRRRGQEARLRCSPMKGHSHVYWYRQLPEEGLKFMVYLQKENIIDESGMPKERFSAEFPKEGPSILRIQQVVRGDSAAYFCASSLIPLPQETQYFGPGTRLLVL.